These 11 T cell receptor beta chains were sequenced from one sample in a study of shared clonotypes between healthy human individuals. Here immunoSEQ multiplex PCR was the method, and the copy in TCRdb shows in-frame clones only, minus some. This sample has 650,000 to 750,000 clones; 55% to 75% occur once, and the top ten carry approximately 1.8%. Source material: memory CD4+ T cells sorted from blood. Subset of the sample: CD45RA-negative fraction. All receptors derive from a woman under 40 in good health.

The gene calls are TRBV7-6 and TRBJ2-7; D not resolved. Per the germline V gene, CDR1 is SGHVS and CDR2 is FNYEAQ. Trimming removed 5 bases from V and 3 bases from J, with 11 bases in between. The CDR3 has 13 residues. The CDR3 nucleotides read TGTGCCAGCAGCCTTCCGGGTGACTACGAGCAGTACTTC. This translates into CASSLPGDYEQYF.

The DNA for the CDR3 is TGTGCCAGCAGGTCACAGGGGGTGGCTGAAGCTTTCTTT. Translation: CASRSQGVAEAFF. The chain is built from TRBV6-5 and TRBJ1-1; TRBD1 aligns across 8 bases. CDR3 length: 13 amino acids. V lost 6 bases, J lost 6 bases, and 6 bases stayed unmatched. Germline CDR1 MNHEY, CDR2 SVGAGI.

The V gene is TRBV28, the J gene TRBJ1-6; no firm D call. This CDR3 has 11 amino acids. Trimming cost V 6 bases and J 7 bases, with 4 bases left between them. Germline-derived CDR1 and CDR2 are MDHEN and SYDVKM. The CDR3 DNA reads TGTGCCAGCAGCCGAAATTCACCCCTCCACTTT. The encoded protein is CASSRNSPLHF.

The chain is built from TRBV12-5 and TRBJ2-2, with D maybe TRBD1 (6 bases). The CDR3 runs 16 residues. V lost 0 bases, J lost 5 bases, and 13 bases lay in between. Looked up from germline, CDR1 is LGHNT and CDR2 is FRNRAP. The CDR3 DNA reads TGTGCTAGTGGTTTGGTCCTGGGGGCAGGTACCGGGGAGCTGTTTTTT. Residues: CASGLVLGAGTGELFF.

The chain joins TRBV28 to TRBJ1-5; no reliable D call. Germline CDR1 reads MDHEN; CDR2 reads SYDVKM. V shed 11 bases and J shed 0 bases, with 29 bases lying between them. The CDR3 runs to 19 residues. In DNA, the CDR3 is TGTGCCGGCCAAGGAACCTACGTCTTAGTGCGGTATAGCAATCAGCCCCAGCATTTT. Translation: CAGQGTYVLVRYSNQPQHF.

The chain employs TRBV9 and TRBJ2-3; D unresolved. CDR1 is SGDLS, CDR2 YYNGEE, per germline. The CDR3 has 13 residues. The V and J ends lost 4 bases and 6 bases respectively, with 12 bases between them. The CDR3 DNA reads TGTGCCAGCAGCCCCATCTCAAGGGATACGCAGTATTTT. This gives the protein CASSPISRDTQYF.

This sequence joins TRBV28 and TRBJ1-5; maybe TRBD1 (6 bases). V gave up 10 bases and J gave up 0 bases, with 16 bases separating them. Germline V gene data show CDR1 as MDHEN and CDR2 as SYDVKM. The CDR3 length is 15 residues. The DNA for the CDR3 is TGTGCCACCTATATTAGGACAGATAGCAATCAGCCCCAGCATTTT. Translating gives CATYIRTDSNQPQHF.

There are a few counts of this clone. The chain is built from TRBV27 and TRBJ2-1; 8 nucleotides align to TRBD2. The CDR3 extends over 15 amino acids. V trimming: 2 bases; J trimming: 8 bases; junction bases outside the gene matches: 8. Germline assignment: CDR1 MNHEY and CDR2 SMNVEV (reference sequence). This CDR3 reads CASSLKAGAVDEQFF. The CDR3 DNA is TGTGCCAGCAGTTTAAAAGCGGGGGCCGTCGATGAGCAGTTCTTC.

The rearrangement joins TRBV7-8 to TRBJ2-7; perhaps TRBD1 as D (5 bases). Between the trimmed V and J ends, which lost 5 bases and 6 bases, there was a span of 14 bases. The CDR3 totals 13 residues. Germline V gene sequence: CDR1 SGHVS, CDR2 FQNEAQ. CDR3 coding DNA: TGTGCCAGCAGCAAGACCGACAGTCGCGAGCAGTACTTC. Amino acids: CASSKTDSREQYF.

The CDR3 is CASRRGRSIDEQYF. CDR3 nucleotides: TGTGCCAGCAGAAGGGGGCGATCTATAGACGAGCAGTACTTC. The chain couples TRBV6-6 to TRBJ2-7; 7 bases map to TRBD1. The CDR3 sequence is 14 residues long. Germline loops: CDR1 MNHNY, CDR2 SVGAGI (reference sequence). V trimming: 6 bases; J trimming: 5 bases; junction bases outside the gene matches: 10.

On this clone: It differs at one base from a far larger clone, so likely a read error. Other DNA sequences of this sample code for an identical CDR3. The chain uses TRBV19 and TRBJ1-5; no clear D. This CDR3 is built from 13 residues. V was cut by 7 bases and J by 0 bases, with 7 bases left in between. Germline V gene data show CDR1 as LNHDA and CDR2 as SQIVND (reference sequence). The CDR3 region has the DNA TGTGCCAGTACGCCGTATAGCAATCAGCCCCAGCATTTT. Its protein is CASTPYSNQPQHF.